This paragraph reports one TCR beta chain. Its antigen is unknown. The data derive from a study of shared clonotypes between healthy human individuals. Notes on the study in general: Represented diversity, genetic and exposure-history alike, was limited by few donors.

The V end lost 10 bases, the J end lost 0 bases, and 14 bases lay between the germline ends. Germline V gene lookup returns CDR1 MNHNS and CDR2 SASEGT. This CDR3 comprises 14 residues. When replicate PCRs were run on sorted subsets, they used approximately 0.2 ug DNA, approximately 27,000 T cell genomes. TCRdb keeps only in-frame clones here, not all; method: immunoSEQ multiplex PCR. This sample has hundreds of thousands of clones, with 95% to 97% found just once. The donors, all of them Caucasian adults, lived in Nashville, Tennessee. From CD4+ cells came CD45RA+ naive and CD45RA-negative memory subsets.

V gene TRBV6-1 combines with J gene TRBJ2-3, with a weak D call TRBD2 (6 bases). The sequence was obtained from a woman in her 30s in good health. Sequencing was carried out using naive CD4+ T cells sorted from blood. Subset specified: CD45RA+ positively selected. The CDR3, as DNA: TGTGCCATCAAAGGAGGGTTCAGCACAGATACGCAGTATTTT. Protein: CAIKGGFSTDTQYF.